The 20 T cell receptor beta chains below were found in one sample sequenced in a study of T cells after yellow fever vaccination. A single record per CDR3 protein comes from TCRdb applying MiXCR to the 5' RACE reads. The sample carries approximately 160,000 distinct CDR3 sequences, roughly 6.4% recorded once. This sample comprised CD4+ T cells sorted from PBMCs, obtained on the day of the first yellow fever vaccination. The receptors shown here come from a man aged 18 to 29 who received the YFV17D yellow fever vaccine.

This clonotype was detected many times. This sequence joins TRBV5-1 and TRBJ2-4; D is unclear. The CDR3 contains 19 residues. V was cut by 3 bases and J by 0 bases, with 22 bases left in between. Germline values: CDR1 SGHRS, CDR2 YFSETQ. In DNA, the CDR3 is TGCGCCAGCAGCTGGGCGGCTCTACCCGTAGAGTTAGCCAAAAACATTCAGTACTTC. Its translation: CASSWAALPVELAKNIQYF.

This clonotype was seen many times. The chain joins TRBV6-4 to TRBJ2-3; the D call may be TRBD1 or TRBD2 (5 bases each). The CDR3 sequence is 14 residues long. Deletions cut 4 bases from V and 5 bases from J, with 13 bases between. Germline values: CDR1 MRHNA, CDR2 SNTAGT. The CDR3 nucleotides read TGTGCCAGCAGTGCAAACGGGGCAAGAGATACGCAGTATTTT. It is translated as CASSANGARDTQYF.

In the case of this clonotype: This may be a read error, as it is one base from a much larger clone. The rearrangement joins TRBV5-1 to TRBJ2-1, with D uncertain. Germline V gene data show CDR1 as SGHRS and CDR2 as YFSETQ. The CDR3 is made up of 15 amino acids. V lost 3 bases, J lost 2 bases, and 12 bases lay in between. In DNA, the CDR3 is TGCGCCAGCAGCTCCCTTAACGGTACCTACAATGAGCAGTTCTTC. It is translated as CASSSLNGTYNEQFF.

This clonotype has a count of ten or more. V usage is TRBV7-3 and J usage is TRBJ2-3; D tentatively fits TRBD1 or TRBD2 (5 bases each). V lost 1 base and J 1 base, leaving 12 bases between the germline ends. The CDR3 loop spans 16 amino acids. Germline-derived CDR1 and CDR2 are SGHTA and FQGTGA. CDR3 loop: CASSLRGARGTDTQYF. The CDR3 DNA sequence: TGTGCCAGCAGCTTAAGAGGGGCTAGAGGCACAGATACGCAGTATTTT.

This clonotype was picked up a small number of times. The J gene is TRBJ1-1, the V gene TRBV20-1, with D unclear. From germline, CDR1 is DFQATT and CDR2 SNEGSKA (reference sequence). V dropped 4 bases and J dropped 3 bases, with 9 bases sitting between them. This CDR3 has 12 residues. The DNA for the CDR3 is TGCAGTGCTAAAATGCGGGACACTGAAGCTTTCTTT. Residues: CSAKMRDTEAFF.

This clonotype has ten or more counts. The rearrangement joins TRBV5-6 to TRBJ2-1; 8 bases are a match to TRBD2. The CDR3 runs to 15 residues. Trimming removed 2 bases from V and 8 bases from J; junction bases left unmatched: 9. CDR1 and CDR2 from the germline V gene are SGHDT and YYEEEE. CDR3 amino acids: CASSFDQRGIDEQFF. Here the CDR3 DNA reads TGTGCCAGCAGCTTTGACCAGCGGGGGATCGATGAGCAGTTCTTC.

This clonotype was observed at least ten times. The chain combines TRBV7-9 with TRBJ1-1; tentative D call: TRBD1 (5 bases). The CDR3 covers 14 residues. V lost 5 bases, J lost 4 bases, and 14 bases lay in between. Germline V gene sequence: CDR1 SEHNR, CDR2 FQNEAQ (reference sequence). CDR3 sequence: CASSPGTPGTEAFF. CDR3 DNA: TGTGCCAGCAGCCCAGGGACCCCGGGCACTGAAGCTTTCTTT.

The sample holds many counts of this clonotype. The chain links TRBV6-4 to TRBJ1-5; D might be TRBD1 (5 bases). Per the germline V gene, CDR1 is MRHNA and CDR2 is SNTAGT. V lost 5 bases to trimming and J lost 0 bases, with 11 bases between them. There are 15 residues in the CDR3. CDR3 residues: CASSPEGNSNQPQHF. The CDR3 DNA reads TGTGCCAGCAGTCCCGAGGGGAATAGCAATCAGCCCCAGCATTTT.

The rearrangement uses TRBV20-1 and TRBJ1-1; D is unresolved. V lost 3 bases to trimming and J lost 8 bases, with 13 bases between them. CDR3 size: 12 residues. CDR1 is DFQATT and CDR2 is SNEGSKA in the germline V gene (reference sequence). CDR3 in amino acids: CSASTAVGEAFF. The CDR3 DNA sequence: TGCAGTGCTAGTACCGCAGTAGGCGAAGCTTTCTTT.

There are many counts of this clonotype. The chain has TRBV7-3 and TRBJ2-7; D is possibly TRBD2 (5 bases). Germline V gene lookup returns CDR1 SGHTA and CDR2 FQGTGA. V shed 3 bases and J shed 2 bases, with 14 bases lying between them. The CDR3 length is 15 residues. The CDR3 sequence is CASSFGGRTPYEQYF. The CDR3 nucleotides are TGTGCCAGCAGCTTTGGTGGCAGGACTCCCTACGAGCAGTACTTC.

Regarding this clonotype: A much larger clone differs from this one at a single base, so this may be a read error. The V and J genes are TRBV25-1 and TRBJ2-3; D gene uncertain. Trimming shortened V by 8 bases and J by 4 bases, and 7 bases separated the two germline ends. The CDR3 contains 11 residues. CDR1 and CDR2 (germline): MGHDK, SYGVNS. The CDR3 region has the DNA TGTGCCAGCGCCCGAGCAGATACGCAGTATTTT. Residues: CASARADTQYF. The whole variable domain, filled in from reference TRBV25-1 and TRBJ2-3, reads EADIYQTPRYLVIGTGKKITLECSQTMGHDKMYWYQQDPGMELHLIHYSYGVNSTEKGDLSSESTVSRIRTEHFPLTLESARPSHTSQYLCASARADTQYFGPGTRLTVL.

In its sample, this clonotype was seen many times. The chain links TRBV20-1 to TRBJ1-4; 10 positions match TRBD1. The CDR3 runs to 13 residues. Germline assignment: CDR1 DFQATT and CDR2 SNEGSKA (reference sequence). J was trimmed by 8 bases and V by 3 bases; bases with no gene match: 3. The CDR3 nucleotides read TGCAGTGCTAGGCCGGACAGGGGGGAAAAACTGTTTTTT. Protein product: CSARPDRGEKLFF.

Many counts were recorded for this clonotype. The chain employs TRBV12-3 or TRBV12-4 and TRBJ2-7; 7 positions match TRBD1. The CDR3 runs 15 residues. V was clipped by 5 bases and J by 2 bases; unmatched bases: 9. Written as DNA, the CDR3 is TGTGCCAGCAGTGTCGGGGACAGCAGTACCTACGAGCAGTACTTC. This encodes CASSVGDSSTYEQYF.

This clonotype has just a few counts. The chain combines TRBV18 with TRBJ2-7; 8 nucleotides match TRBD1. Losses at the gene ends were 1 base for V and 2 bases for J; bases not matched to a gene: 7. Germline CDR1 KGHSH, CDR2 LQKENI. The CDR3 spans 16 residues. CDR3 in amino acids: CASSPRQGLDAYEQYV. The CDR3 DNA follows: TGTGCCAGCTCACCACGACAGGGGCTCGATGCCTACGAGCAGTACGTC.

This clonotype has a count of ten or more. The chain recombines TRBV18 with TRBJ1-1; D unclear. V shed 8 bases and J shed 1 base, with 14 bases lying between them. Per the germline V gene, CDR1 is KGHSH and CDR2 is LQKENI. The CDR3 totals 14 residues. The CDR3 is CASEEGMGNTEAFF. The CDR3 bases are TGTGCCAGCGAAGAAGGGATGGGGAACACTGAAGCTTTCTTT.

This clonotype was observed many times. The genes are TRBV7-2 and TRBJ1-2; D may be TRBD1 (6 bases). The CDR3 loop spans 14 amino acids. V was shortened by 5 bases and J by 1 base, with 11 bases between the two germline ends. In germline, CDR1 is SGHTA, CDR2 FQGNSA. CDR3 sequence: CASSQGTLNYGYTF. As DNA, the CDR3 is TGTGCCAGCAGCCAAGGGACACTTAACTATGGCTACACCTTC.

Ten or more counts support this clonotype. The CDR3 coding sequence is TGTGCCAGCAGCTCCACATATACGGAGACCCAGTACTTC. Its protein product is CASSSTYTETQYF. V usage is TRBV5-6 and J usage is TRBJ2-5; no clear D gene. Germline values: CDR1 SGHDT, CDR2 YYEEEE. Between the trimmed V and J ends, which lost 3 bases and 5 bases, there was a span of 11 bases. The CDR3 is 13 residues long.

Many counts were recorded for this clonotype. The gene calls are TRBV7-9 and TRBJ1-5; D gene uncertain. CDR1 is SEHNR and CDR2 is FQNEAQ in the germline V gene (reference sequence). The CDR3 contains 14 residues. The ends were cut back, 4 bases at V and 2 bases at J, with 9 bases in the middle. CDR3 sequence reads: CASSSTRGNQPQHF. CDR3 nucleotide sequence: TGTGCCAGCAGCTCAACTAGGGGCAATCAGCCCCAGCATTTT. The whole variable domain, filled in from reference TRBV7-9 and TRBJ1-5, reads DTGVSQNPRHKITKRGQNVTFRCDPISEHNRLYWYRQTLGQGPEFLTYFQNEAQLEKSRLLSDRFSAERPKGSFSTLEIQRTEQGDSAMYLCASSSTRGNQPQHFGDGTRLSIL.

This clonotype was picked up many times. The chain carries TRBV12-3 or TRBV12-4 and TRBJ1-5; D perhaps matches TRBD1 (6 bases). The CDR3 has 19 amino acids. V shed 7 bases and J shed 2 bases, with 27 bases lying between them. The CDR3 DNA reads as TGTGCCAGCAAACTGGGGGCAGGGATAGCAGGGCGGGGCAATCAGCCCCAGCATTTT. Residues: CASKLGAGIAGRGNQPQHF.

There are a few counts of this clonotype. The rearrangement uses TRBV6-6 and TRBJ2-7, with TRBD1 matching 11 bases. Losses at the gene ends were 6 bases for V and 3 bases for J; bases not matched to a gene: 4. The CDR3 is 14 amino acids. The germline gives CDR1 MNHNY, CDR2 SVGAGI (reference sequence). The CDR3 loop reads CASRGTGGDYEQYV. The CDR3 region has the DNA TGTGCCAGCAGGGGGACAGGGGGGGACTACGAGCAGTACGTC.